This TCR beta chain was observed in a study of T cell repertoires in cytomegalovirus infection. Study at large: Recently identified HLA-C-restricted and well-studied HLA-B-restricted CMV epitopes were used. It was the public TCR beta signatures that indicated both CMV infection and matching HLA type. Study findings and constraints: Dominating the ex vivo response were TCR beta clonotypes that were CMV-specific and HLA-C-restricted.

As for this clonotype: Its specificity is not known.

TCRdb used MiXCR to reprocess the reads, holding one entry per CDR3 protein. The top ten clones hold roughly 13% of a sample with around 770,000 distinct CDR3 sequences, 25% to 35% of them seen once. The sequence came from a human donor in good health (CMV status not recorded). Some clones in this sample may be carry-over from other donors' samples. The sample here was cultured CD8+ T cells from PBMCs, taken from culture after CMV antigen stimulation.

CDR3 coding DNA: TGTGCCAGCAGCTCCCCCGGGACAGGGTTCGAGCAGTACTTC. It specifies CASSSPGTGFEQYF. The rearrangement uses TRBV7-9 and TRBJ2-7; TRBD1 aligns across 9 bases. This CDR3 is 14 amino acids long. CDR1 and CDR2 from the germline V gene are SEHNR and FQNEAQ (reference sequence). V was clipped by 4 bases and J by 6 bases; unmatched bases: 7.